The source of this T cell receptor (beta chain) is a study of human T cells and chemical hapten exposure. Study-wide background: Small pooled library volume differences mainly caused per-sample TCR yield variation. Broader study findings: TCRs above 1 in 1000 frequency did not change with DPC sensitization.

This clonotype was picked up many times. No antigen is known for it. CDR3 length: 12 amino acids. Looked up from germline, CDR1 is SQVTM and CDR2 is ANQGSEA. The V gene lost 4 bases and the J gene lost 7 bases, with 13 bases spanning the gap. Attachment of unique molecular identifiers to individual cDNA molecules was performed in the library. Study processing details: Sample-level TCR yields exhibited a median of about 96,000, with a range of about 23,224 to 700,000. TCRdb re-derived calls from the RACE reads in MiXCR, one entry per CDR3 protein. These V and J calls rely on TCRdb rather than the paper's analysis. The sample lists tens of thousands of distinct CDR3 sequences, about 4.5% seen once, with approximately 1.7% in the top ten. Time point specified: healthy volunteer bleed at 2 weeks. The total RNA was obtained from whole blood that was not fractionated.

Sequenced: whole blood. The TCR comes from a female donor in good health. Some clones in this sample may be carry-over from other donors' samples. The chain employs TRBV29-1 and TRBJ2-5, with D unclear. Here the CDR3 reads CSVVESRGTQYF. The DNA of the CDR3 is TGCAGCGTTGTTGAATCTCGTGGGACCCAGTACTTC. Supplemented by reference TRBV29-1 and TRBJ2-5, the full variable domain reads SAVISQKPSRDICQRGTSLTIQCQVDSQVTMMFWYRQQPGQSLTLIATANQGSEATYESGFVIDKFPISRPNLTFSTLTVSNMSPEDSSIYLCSVVESRGTQYFGPGTRLLVL.